Detailed here is one T cell receptor beta chain. Its antigen has not been determined. Per-base qualities were not stored, and no clone one base away is much larger. The source of the sample is a study of graft-versus-host responses after intestinal transplantation (dated by TCRdb to the early 2020s). Concerning the study at large: The transplants that recipients received were multivisceral, liver-intestinal, or isolated intestinal. Every recipient was given anti-thymocyte globulin induction, followed by roughly 3 years of maintenance tacrolimus and steroids. Donor T cell macrochimerism was defined as a peak of at least 4% donor T cells among recipient peripheral blood mononuclear cells. The cohort enrolled 24 intestinal transplant recipients, one of whom was a retransplant, and a few patients without pretransplant specimens were excluded. Samples from a few later patients were sequenced in-house on an Illumina MiSeq with MiXCR processing rather than by the commercial service. To identify alloreactive clones, pre-transplant mixed lymphocyte reaction products were sequenced and compared with unstimulated pre-transplant donor and recipient T cells. After intestinal transplantation, graft-versus-host and host-versus-graft alloreactive T cell clones in the graft, circulation and bone marrow were tracked using bulk TCR-beta CDR3 sequencing.

Library generation was performed with the immunoSEQ multiplex PCR assay. For most patients, genomic DNA was isolated using the Qiagen DNeasy Blood and Tissue Kit and was shipped frozen to Adaptive Biotechnologies for TCR sequencing. For most patients, genomic DNA was subjected to high-throughput TCR-beta CDR3 sequencing by Adaptive Biotechnologies. The paper's processing steps were these. TCR sequencing data for around 20 patients were retrieved from Adaptive's ImmunoSEQ software; three other patients were processed with MiXCR and VDJtools. To correct CD4 versus CD8 sorting errors, sequences present in both subsets at a frequency ratio below 5:1 were removed. CDR3 nucleotide sequences shared by donor and recipient were removed because the origin of these sequences could not be assigned. To be classed as alloreactive, a clone needed at least 2-fold expansion over unstimulated cells and a minimum CFSE-low frequency of 0.002% (template counts) or 0.001% (read counts). Clones detected in sequenced pre-transplant spleen, lymph node, or MLR CFSE-low populations of the donor or recipient were defined as mappable. The cumulative frequency of alloreactive clones was calculated as a percentage of all sequences, weighted by copy number. TCRdb re-hosts the immuneACCESS table, in-frame sequences only. Its copies lack some clones; in the studies checked, an unresolved V gene accounts for under half of them, and the cause for the rest is not known. The DNA gave D and trimming, while V, J and clone size come from that table. This sample comprises roughly 100,000 clones, over 85% of them detected only once. Approximately 1% of the sample is held by the ten biggest clonotypes.

The investigation overall reported the following: High GvH to HvG T cell clonal ratios were observed in the allografts of patients with donor T cell macrochimerism. Early after transplant, peak levels of circulating GvH clones were associated with declines in HvG clones. The conclusions were limited by the relatively low number and heterogeneity of the intestinal transplant patients. GvH clones were detected in recipient bone marrow, and some of these GvH clones were observed earlier in ileal mucosa or blood, consistent with an intestinal mucosal origin.

The sample's time point, from its label and the paper: cells obtained before transplantation from donor or recipient. CD3+CD4+ and CD3+CD8+ populations were FACS-sorted from unstimulated pre-transplant donor and recipient cells taken from spleen or lymph nodes. Sample: unstimulated CD8+ T cells sorted from spleen or lymph node cells, taken before intestinal transplant. This receptor was obtained from a human donor who received an intestinal transplant.

The nucleotides read TGTGCCAGCAGCTTAAAAGGCGGGGGGGCCGATGAGCAGTTCTTC. This codes for CASSLKGGGADEQFF. Recombination linked TRBV7-7 to TRBJ2-1; TRBD2 matches 9 bases in the middle. Looking up the germline V gene (reference sequence) yields CDR1 SSHAT and CDR2 FNYEAQ. Trimming leaves V shorter by 2 bases and J shorter by 8 bases, with the junction holding 7 bases beyond the gene matches. The CDR3 runs 15 residues from the cysteine to the phenylalanine. Of the read, only the CDR3 DNA is kept; its 45 bases are in frame from base 1.